The sequence of this T cell receptor beta chain was determined in a study of T cell changes during pregnancy in multiple sclerosis. The CDR3 runs 14 residues. V was clipped by 6 bases and J by 10 bases; unmatched bases: 10. CDR1 is MNHNS and CDR2 is SASEGT in the germline V gene. Assay: immunoSEQ multiplex PCR; the TCRdb copy retains only in-frame clones and omits some. Counted here are about 110,000 clones, approximately 93% occurring once; the ten biggest clones make up around 3.5%. This TCR came from a female donor with multiple sclerosis, enrolled in a pregnancy study. Sequencing was performed on peripheral blood, taken after pregnancy. The chain has TRBV6-1 and TRBJ1-5; TRBD1 matches 9 bases. CDR3 amino acids: CASSGDRARLPQHF. CDR3 sequence (DNA): TGTGCCAGCAGCGGGGACAGGGCGAGATTACCCCAGCATTTT.